The source of this TCR beta chain is a study of T cells in women clearing cervical HPV infection. Regarding this clone: Read coverage stops 3 residues before the CDR3 terminus; the germline J gene supplies the remainder.

Clones were read by immunoSEQ multiplex PCR, and TCRdb kept only the in-frame ones, dropping some. This sample's clone table lists 40,000 or so clones. CDR3 length: 13 residues. Germline lookup yields CDR1 SGHNT and CDR2 YENEEA. The ends were cut back, 4 bases at V and 4 bases at J, with 8 bases in the middle. The sequenced material came from blood buffy coat. The TCR was taken from a woman between 18 and 70 years old with a cervical HPV16 infection that either progressed to CIN3+ or cleared (not recorded which). This chain connects TRBV11-3 to TRBJ2-1; a possible D gene is TRBD1 (6 bases). CDR3 DNA (partial): TGTGCCAGCAGCTCGGACAGTTACAATGAG. Protein sequence: CASSSDSYNE. The complete CDR3 sequence is CASSSDSYNEQFF.